What follows are 29 T cell receptor beta chains derived from one specimen sequenced in a study of CD8 T cells in Susac syndrome. RNA, at about 0.45 to 1 ug, was reverse transcribed with random hexamers. TCRdb used MiXCR to reprocess the immunoSEQ multiplex PCR reads, holding one entry per CDR3 protein. The sample consists of some 400,000 distinct CDR3 sequences, 85% of them appearing once. Material: CD8+ T cells from PBMCs. Receptors were obtained from a human donor with multiple sclerosis.

V is TRBV11-2 and J is TRBJ2-2, with D tentatively TRBD1 (5 bases). V gave up 1 base and J gave up 4 bases, with 13 bases separating them. CDR3 length: 16 amino acids. Germline lookup yields CDR1 SGHAT and CDR2 FQNNGV. CDR3 loop: CASSLVSGIGTGELFF. DNA for the CDR3: TGTGCCAGCAGCTTAGTTTCAGGGATAGGCACCGGGGAGCTGTTTTTT.

The chain recombines TRBV19 with TRBJ2-7; 7 positions match TRBD2. This CDR3 contains 15 residues. V dropped 5 bases and J dropped 0; count of bases not matched to a gene: 7. Germline CDR1 is LNHDA and CDR2 is SQIVND (reference sequence). The DNA of the CDR3 is TGTGCCAGTAGTTCGGGCGGGAGAAGCTCCTACGAGCAGTACTTC. Translating gives CASSSGGRSSYEQYF.

This clonotype was seen only once. The rearrangement links TRBV9 to TRBJ2-3, with 9 bases matching TRBD2. This CDR3 has 15 amino acids. V dropped 2 bases and J dropped 3; count of bases not matched to a gene: 4. Germline CDR1 reads SGDLS; CDR2 reads YYNGEE. CDR3 DNA: TGTGCCAGCAGCGTTGCGGGAGGGCCAACAGATACGCAGTATTTT. This gives the protein CASSVAGGPTDTQYF.

The chain couples TRBV10-3 to TRBJ2-1; 11 bases fit TRBD1. Germline CDR1 ENHRY, CDR2 SYGVKD. The trim removed 9 bases at V and 6 bases at J, leaving 1 base unmatched. The CDR3 loop spans 12 amino acids. The CDR3 nucleotides are TGTGCCATTGGGACAGGGGGCAATGAGCAGTTCTTC. Its translation: CAIGTGGNEQFF.

The chain uses TRBV29-1 and TRBJ2-7; 12 bases are a match to TRBD2. Losses at the gene ends were 4 bases for V and 5 bases for J; bases not matched to a gene: 6. CDR3 length equals 14 residues. The germline V gene has CDR1 SQVTM and CDR2 ANQGSEA. The CDR3 sequence is CSVAPSGRAHEQYF. CDR3 bases: TGCAGCGTTGCCCCTAGCGGGAGGGCCCACGAGCAGTACTTC.

The table lists this clonotype with a count of one. The chain links TRBV28 to TRBJ2-5; 8 positions agree with TRBD2. CDR3 length: 14 residues. The V and J ends lost 5 bases and 5 bases, in that order; junction bases with no gene match: 7. From germline, CDR1 is MDHEN and CDR2 SYDVKM. In DNA form, the CDR3 reads TGTGCCAGCAGTCGAGCGGGGGATGGCGAGACCCAGTACTTC. Amino acids: CASSRAGDGETQYF.

This clonotype was picked up one time. The chain recombines TRBV30 with TRBJ1-1; unclear D gene. Germline V CDR1 and CDR2: GTSNPN, SVGIG (reference sequence). CDR3 length: 13 residues. Trimming stripped 4 bases from V and 5 bases from J, with 14 bases between. In DNA, the CDR3 is TGTGCCTGGAAACACGACGGGGATACTGAAGCTTTCTTT. Translated, it gives CAWKHDGDTEAFF.

V gene TRBV29-1 combines with J gene TRBJ1-5; 8 nucleotides align to TRBD1. Germline V gene sequence: CDR1 SQVTM, CDR2 ANQGSEA. CDR3 length: 14 amino acids. J gave up 4 bases and V 6 bases, and 8 bases lay outside the gene matches. CDR3 bases: TGCAGCGTAGCTGGACAGGGAGGGAATCAGCCCCAGCATTTT. This gives the protein CSVAGQGGNQPQHF.

The gene calls are TRBV11-2 and TRBJ1-4; possibly TRBD1 for D (5 bases). The CDR3 totals 15 residues. V was clipped by 1 base and J by 6 bases, with 12 bases between them. The germline CDR1 and CDR2 sequences are SGHAT and FQNNGV. The CDR3 DNA follows: TGTGCCAGCAGCTTAGTTAGGGGCGACTATGAAAAACTGTTTTTT. It is translated as CASSLVRGDYEKLFF.

The chain links TRBV4-1 to TRBJ2-7; D is possibly TRBD1 (6 bases). The CDR3 length is 13 residues. Trimming removed 5 bases at V and 6 bases at J, with 14 bases between. CDR1 is MGHRA, CDR2 YSYEKL, per germline. In DNA form, the CDR3 reads TGCGCCAGCAGCGAAATCAGGGGATCCGAGCAGTACTTC. It codes for CASSEIRGSEQYF.

The V and J genes are TRBV20-1 and TRBJ2-2; 12 bases are shared with TRBD2. Looked up from germline, CDR1 is DFQATT and CDR2 is SNEGSKA (reference sequence). V shed 0 bases and J 2 bases; nucleotides not matched to a gene: 7. CDR3 length: 18 amino acids. In nucleotides, the CDR3 is TGCAGTGCTAGAGATTTGGCTAGCGGGAGGGTTAACACCGGGGAGCTGTTTTTT. Amino acids: CSARDLASGRVNTGELFF.

The chain recombines TRBV7-9 with TRBJ1-5; no firm D call. This CDR3 spans 14 amino acids. V was cut by 6 bases and J by 3 bases, with 12 bases left in between. Per germline, CDR1 SEHNR and CDR2 FQNEAQ (reference sequence). CDR3 in DNA: TGTGCCAGCAGTTCGGACGCCGTCAATCAGCCCCAGCATTTT. Translating gives CASSSDAVNQPQHF.

The rearrangement joins TRBV6-5 to TRBJ1-1; 8 bases are shared with TRBD1. Germline lookup yields CDR1 MNHEY and CDR2 SVGAGI. The J segment lost 1 base and the V segment lost 5 bases, leaving 3 bases of the junction unmatched. CDR3 length: 14 residues. As DNA, the CDR3 is TGTGCCAGCAGTGGGGGACAGGCGAACACTGAAGCTTTCTTT. Its protein is CASSGGQANTEAFF.

V usage is TRBV7-8 and J usage is TRBJ2-7, with D perhaps assigned TRBD1 or TRBD2 (5 bases each). This CDR3 is built from 15 residues. V was clipped by 5 bases and J by 3 bases, with 17 bases between them. Germline-derived CDR1 and CDR2 are SGHVS and FQNEAQ. CDR3 sequence reads: CASSLAGTSYYEQYF. The CDR3 region has the DNA TGTGCCAGCAGCCTTGCCGGGACGTCCTACTACGAGCAGTACTTC. Combining the CDR3 with reference TRBV7-8 and TRBJ2-7 gives the whole variable domain GAGVSQSPRYKVAKRGQDVALRCDPISGHVSLFWYQQALGQGPEFLTYFQNEAQLDKSGLPSDRFFAERPEGSVSTLKIQRTQQEDSAVYLCASSLAGTSYYEQYFGPGTRLTVT.

There are a few counts of this clonotype. The chain links TRBV19 to TRBJ2-1, with a weak D call TRBD1 (5 bases). V was clipped by 3 bases and J by 5 bases, with 11 bases between them. Germline CDR1 LNHDA, CDR2 SQIVND (reference sequence). The CDR3 consists of 14 residues. As DNA, the CDR3 is TGTGCCAGTAGTATGGGGCTCTCTAACAATGAGCAGTTCTTC. This gives the protein CASSMGLSNNEQFF.

The chain is built from TRBV7-9 and TRBJ2-3; no clear D gene. The V and J ends lost 5 bases and 11 bases respectively, with 17 bases between them. CDR3 length equals 13 residues. In germline, CDR1 is SEHNR, CDR2 FQNEAQ (reference sequence). CDR3 residues: CASSPGLDLGQYF. CDR3 DNA sequence: TGTGCCAGCAGCCCTGGTTTAGATTTGGGGCAGTATTTT.

J is TRBJ2-7 and V is TRBV7-9, with TRBD2 identical over 7 bases. V was clipped by 5 bases and J by 1 base; unmatched bases: 8. Germline V gene sequence: CDR1 SEHNR, CDR2 FQNEAQ (reference sequence). There are 15 residues in the CDR3. The CDR3 sequence: CASSVLASVSYEQYF. In nucleotides, the CDR3 is TGTGCCAGCAGCGTACTAGCGTCTGTTTCCTACGAGCAGTACTTC.

The gene calls are TRBV12-3 or TRBV12-4 and TRBJ2-5, with 7 bases lining up with TRBD1. The CDR3 has 14 residues. V was pared by 7 bases and J by 9 bases, with 14 bases of the junction left unmatched. The chain's CDR3 is CASTLGTESRAQYF. The CDR3 region has the DNA TGTGCCAGCACCTTGGGGACAGAGTCCAGGGCCCAGTACTTC.

A remark on this clonotype: At one boundary the junction diverges from the germline segment, which might be a read error. The V and J genes are TRBV27 and TRBJ2-7; no reliable D call. The CDR3 length is 13 residues. Germline values: CDR1 MNHEY, CDR2 SMNVEV (reference sequence). DNA of the CDR3: TGTACCAGCAGTCCCCAGGCGACCTACGAGCAGTACTTC. Amino acids: CTSSPQATYEQYF.

J is TRBJ2-1 and V is TRBV28; weak D call: TRBD1 (6 bases). The CDR3 has 17 residues. Trimming took off 4 bases at V and 8 bases at J, with 24 bases between the two ends. Germline V gene lookup returns CDR1 MDHEN and CDR2 SYDVKM. Here the CDR3 reads CASSSNPGHPPVDEQFF. The DNA for the CDR3 is TGTGCCAGCAGTTCAAACCCGGGACACCCCCCGGTAGATGAGCAGTTCTTC.

V gene TRBV5-1 combines with J gene TRBJ1-1; TRBD1 agrees at 9 bases. This CDR3 has 14 residues. Germline V gene data show CDR1 as SGHRS and CDR2 as YFSETQ. J was trimmed by 10 bases and V by 0 bases; bases with no gene match: 7. The CDR3 region has the DNA TGCGCCAGCAGCTTGGGACAGGGGGGTCGAGGAGCTTTCTTT. Residues: CASSLGQGGRGAFF.

The V call is TRBV14, the J call TRBJ1-1; D is undetermined. Trimming left V 0 bases short and J 1 base short, with 18 bases between. CDR1 SGHDN and CDR2 FVKESK come from the germline V gene. CDR3 size: 18 residues. CDR3 in amino acids: CASSQDPLREHKNTEAFF. CDR3 sequence (DNA): TGTGCCAGCAGCCAAGATCCACTTAGGGAACACAAGAACACTGAAGCTTTCTTT.

The chain links TRBV2 to TRBJ1-5; TRBD1 matches 7 bases. CDR3 length: 16 residues. The V segment lost 4 bases and the J segment 0 bases; nucleotides outside the gene matches: 6. Germline V gene data show CDR1 as SNHLY and CDR2 as FYNNEI. For the CDR3, the DNA is TGTGCCAGCAGTGGTCGGGACAGCTATAGCAATCAGCCCCAGCATTTT. It encodes CASSGRDSYSNQPQHF.

This clonotype has only one observation. The chain joins TRBV23-1 to TRBJ2-4; D is ambiguous. TRBV23-1 is an open reading frame whose function is uncertain. Deletions cut 7 bases from V and 7 bases from J, with 11 bases between. The CDR3 has 12 residues. The CDR3 DNA reads as TGCGCCAGCATGGGAAACCGCAACATTCAGTACTTC. Translated, it gives CASMGNRNIQYF.

The rearrangement uses TRBV7-9 and TRBJ2-5; D unclear. CDR3 size: 14 residues. CDR1 SEHNR and CDR2 FQNEAQ come from the germline V gene (reference sequence). The V and J ends lost 5 bases and 1 base respectively, with 11 bases between them. This CDR3 is CASSDPEVQETQYF. In nucleotides, the CDR3 is TGTGCCAGCAGCGACCCTGAGGTCCAAGAGACCCAGTACTTC. Looking up the rest from reference TRBV7-9 and TRBJ2-5 gives the full variable domain: DTGVSQNPRHKITKRGQNVTFRCDPISEHNRLYWYRQTLGQGPEFLTYFQNEAQLEKSRLLSDRFSAERPKGSFSTLEIQRTEQGDSAMYLCASSDPEVQETQYFGPGTRLLVL.

This chain joins TRBV6-5 and TRBJ2-4; a possible D gene is TRBD1 (6 bases). The CDR3 length is 17 residues. Germline loops: CDR1 MNHEY, CDR2 SVGAGI. V was trimmed by 2 bases and J by 3 bases, leaving 17 bases between them. Written as DNA, the CDR3 is TGTGCCAGCAGTTACCTCCAGGGGAGTACGGACAAAAACATTCAGTACTTC. Protein: CASSYLQGSTDKNIQYF.

This clonotype was picked up a small number of times. J is TRBJ2-3 and V is TRBV11-2; 9 nucleotides line up with TRBD2. With 3 bases clipped from V and 6 bases from J, the junction kept 7 bases outside the gene matches. The CDR3 sequence is 15 residues long. Germline values: CDR1 SGHAT, CDR2 FQNNGV. CDR3 DNA sequence: TGTGCCAGCAGCTTGGGAGCGGGAGGAGGGGATACGCAGTATTTT. The encoded protein is CASSLGAGGGDTQYF.

V usage is TRBV19 and J usage is TRBJ2-7; TRBD2 is a possible D gene (6 bases). Trimming cost V 4 bases and J 2 bases, with 12 bases left between them. Germline V CDR1 and CDR2: LNHDA, SQIVND (reference sequence). CDR3 length equals 14 residues. The CDR3 sequence: CASSRRGGPYEQYF. The CDR3 DNA sequence: TGTGCCAGTAGTAGACGAGGAGGGCCCTACGAGCAGTACTTC.

This chain's CDR3 is CASRHDSSPPNIQYF. CDR3 in DNA: TGTGCCAGCAGGCACGACAGCTCTCCCCCTAACATTCAGTACTTC. The chain is built from TRBV6-5 and TRBJ2-4; possibly TRBD1 for D (5 bases). Germline CDR1 is MNHEY and CDR2 is SVGAGI. V lost 6 bases and J 7 bases, leaving 19 bases between the germline ends. The CDR3 runs to 15 residues.